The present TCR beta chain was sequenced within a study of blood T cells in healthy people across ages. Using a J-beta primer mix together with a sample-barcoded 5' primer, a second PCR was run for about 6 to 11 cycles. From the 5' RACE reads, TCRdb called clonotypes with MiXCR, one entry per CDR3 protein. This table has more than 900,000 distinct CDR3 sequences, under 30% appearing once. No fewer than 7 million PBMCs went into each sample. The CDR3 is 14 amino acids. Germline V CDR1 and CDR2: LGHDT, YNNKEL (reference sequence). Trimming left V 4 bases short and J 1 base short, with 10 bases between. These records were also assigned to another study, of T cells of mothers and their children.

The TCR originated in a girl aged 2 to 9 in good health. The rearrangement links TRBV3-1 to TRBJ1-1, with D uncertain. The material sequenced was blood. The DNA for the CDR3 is TGTGCCAGCAGCCGGAGTCAGTCGAACACTGAAGCTTTCTTT. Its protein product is CASSRSQSNTEAFF.